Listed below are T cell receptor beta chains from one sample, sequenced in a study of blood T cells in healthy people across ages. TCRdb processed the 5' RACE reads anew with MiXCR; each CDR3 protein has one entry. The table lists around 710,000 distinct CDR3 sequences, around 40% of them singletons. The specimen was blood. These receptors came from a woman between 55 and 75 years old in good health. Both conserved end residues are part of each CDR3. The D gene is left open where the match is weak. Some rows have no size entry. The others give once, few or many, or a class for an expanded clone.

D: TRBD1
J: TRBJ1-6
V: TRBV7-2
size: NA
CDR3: CASSLGSGGVSPLHF
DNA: TGTGCCAGCAGCTTAGGATCAGGGGGCGTTTCACCCCTCCACTTT

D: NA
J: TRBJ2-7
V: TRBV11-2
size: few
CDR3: CASSLTTGTYEQYF
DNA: TGTGCCAGCAGCCTGACGACGGGTACCTACGAGCAGTACTTC

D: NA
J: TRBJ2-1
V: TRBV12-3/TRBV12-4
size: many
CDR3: CASSLDRFNEQFF
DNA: TGTGCCAGCAGTTTAGACCGTTTCAATGAGCAGTTCTTC

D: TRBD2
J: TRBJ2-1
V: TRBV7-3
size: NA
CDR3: CASSFTYSGTSSYNEQFF
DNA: TGTGCCAGCAGCTTCACCTACTCCGGGACTAGCAGCTACAATGAGCAGTTCTTC

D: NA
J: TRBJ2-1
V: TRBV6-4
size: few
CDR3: CASSRDGQNEQFF
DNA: TGTGCCAGCAGTAGGGACGGGCAGAATGAGCAGTTCTTC

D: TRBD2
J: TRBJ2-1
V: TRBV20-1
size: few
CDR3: CSARSPAGGPFNEQFF
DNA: TGCAGTGCTAGATCCCCAGCGGGGGGGCCGTTCAATGAGCAGTTCTTC

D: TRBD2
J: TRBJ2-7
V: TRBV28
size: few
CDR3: CASSLPLAGYGEQYF
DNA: TGTGCCAGCAGTTTACCACTAGCGGGATATGGCGAGCAGTACTTC

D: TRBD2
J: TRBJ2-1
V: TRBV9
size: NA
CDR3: CASSVGSSGRNEQFF
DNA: TGTGCCAGCAGCGTAGGTAGTAGCGGGAGAAATGAGCAGTTCTTC

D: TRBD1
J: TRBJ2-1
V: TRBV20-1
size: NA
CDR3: CSARPRDRGHNEQFF
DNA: TGCAGTGCTAGACCCCGGGACAGGGGCCACAATGAGCAGTTCTTC

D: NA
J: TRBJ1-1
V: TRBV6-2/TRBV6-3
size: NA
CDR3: CASSYREGAEAFF
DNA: TGTGCCAGCAGTTACCGGGAAGGGGCTGAAGCTTTCTTT

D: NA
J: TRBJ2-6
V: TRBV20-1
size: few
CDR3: CSARESGGANVLTF
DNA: TGCAGTGCTAGGGAGAGCGGGGGGGCCAACGTCCTGACTTTC

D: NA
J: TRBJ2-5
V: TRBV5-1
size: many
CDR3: CASSYRVGQETQYF
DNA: TGCGCCAGCAGCTACAGGGTTGGACAAGAGACCCAGTACTTC

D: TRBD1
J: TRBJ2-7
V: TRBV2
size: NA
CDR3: CASSDRGLGNQQYF
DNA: TGTGCCAGCAGCGACAGGGGGTTAGGCAATCAGCAGTACTTC

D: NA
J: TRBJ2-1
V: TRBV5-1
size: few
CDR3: CASSLDGPRRGNEQFF
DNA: TGCGCCAGCAGCTTGGATGGACCGCGAAGGGGCAATGAGCAGTTCTTC

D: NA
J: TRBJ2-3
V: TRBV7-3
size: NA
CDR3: CASSRGGGDPTDTQYF
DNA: TGTGCCAGCAGCCGTGGGGGTGGGGACCCCACAGATACGCAGTATTTT

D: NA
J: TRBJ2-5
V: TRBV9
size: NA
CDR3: CASSPGDNPKWETQYF
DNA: TGTGCCAGCAGCCCAGGGGACAACCCTAAGTGGGAGACCCAGTACTTC